The 14 T cell receptor beta chains reported below all come from one sample, sequenced in a study of blood T cells in healthy people across ages. Together with a sample-barcoded 5' primer, a J-beta primer mix was included in a second PCR lasting about 7 to 11 cycles. TCRdb recomputed calls from the 5' RACE reads with MiXCR, one row per CDR3 protein. The data contain about 580,000 distinct CDR3 sequences, 45% to 55% of them singletons. The sample taken for sequencing was blood. The receptors come from a man older than 75 in good health.

This clonotype was seen only a few times. The V call is TRBV4-3, the J call TRBJ1-2; D is undetermined. The CDR3 is 14 amino acids. CDR1 and CDR2 (germline): LGHNA, YSLEER. The V and J ends lost 2 bases and 4 bases respectively, with 11 bases between them. CDR3 loop: CASSQRGGVYGYTF. The CDR3 nucleotides read TGCGCCAGCAGCCAACGGGGTGGGGTCTATGGCTACACCTTC.

V gene TRBV4-2 combines with J gene TRBJ1-1; a weak D match, TRBD1 (5 bases). The CDR3 extends over 16 amino acids. Looked up from germline, CDR1 is LGHNA and CDR2 is YNFKEQ. V was cut by 1 base and J by 0 bases, with 12 bases left in between. This chain's CDR3 is CASSQGAGAMNTEAFF. In nucleotides, the CDR3 is TGTGCCAGCAGCCAAGGGGCCGGGGCAATGAACACTGAAGCTTTCTTT.

V gene TRBV29-1 combines with J gene TRBJ2-5; no reliable D call. Germline V gene lookup returns CDR1 SQVTM and CDR2 ANQGSEA. The CDR3 has 12 residues. Trimming pared 4 bases from V and 11 bases from J, leaving 17 bases between. For the CDR3, the DNA is TGCAGCGTTGGTGGCAACCAGGATGAGCAGTACTTC. It specifies CSVGGNQDEQYF.

V gene TRBV7-8 combines with J gene TRBJ2-1; D may be TRBD1 (7 bases). Looked up from germline, CDR1 is SGHVS and CDR2 is FQNEAQ. Trimming took off 8 bases at V and 7 bases at J, with 12 bases between the two ends. The CDR3 loop spans 12 amino acids. The CDR3 loop is CASYPGGNEQFF. CDR3 in DNA: TGTGCCAGCTACCCAGGGGGGAATGAGCAGTTCTTC.

The chain carries TRBV7-2 and TRBJ2-5; 7 bases map to TRBD1. Germline CDR1 reads SGHTA; CDR2 reads FQGNSA. The V and J ends lost 4 bases and 1 base, in that order; junction bases with no gene match: 3. This CDR3 spans 14 amino acids. The CDR3 region is CASSWGTAQETQYF. CDR3 DNA: TGTGCCAGCAGCTGGGGGACAGCCCAAGAGACCCAGTACTTC.

This CDR3 reads CASSFGFDEQYF. The CDR3 DNA follows: TGTGCCAGCAGCTTTGGGTTCGACGAGCAGTACTTC. V usage is TRBV7-9 and J usage is TRBJ2-7; D call uncertain. Trimming removed 3 bases at V and 5 bases at J, with 8 bases between. This CDR3 has 12 residues. CDR1 SEHNR and CDR2 FQNEAQ come from the germline V gene (reference sequence).

This clonotype has a count of ten or more. CDR3 sequence (DNA): TGTGCCAGCAGTTACGAGGGTTCTTATGGCTACACCTTC. Residues: CASSYEGSYGYTF. The chain links TRBV6-6 to TRBJ1-2; D not resolved. From germline, CDR1 is MNHNY and CDR2 SVGAGI (reference sequence). Between the trimmed V and J ends, which lost 2 bases and 5 bases, there was a span of 9 bases. This CDR3 comprises 13 residues.

The genes are TRBV5-1 and TRBJ2-3; 7 bases match TRBD2. Unmatched junction bases numbered 9, after V lost 3 bases and J lost 2 bases. CDR1 and CDR2 (germline): SGHRS, YFSETQ. The CDR3 is 16 residues long. CDR3 in amino acids: CASSSALARHTDTQYF. The CDR3 DNA reads TGCGCCAGCAGCTCTGCACTAGCGAGACACACAGATACGCAGTATTTT.

This clonotype was recorded a few times. This chain connects TRBV20-1 to TRBJ2-5; D remains ambiguous. V was shortened by 1 base and J by 5 bases, with 5 bases between the two germline ends. The CDR3 length is 11 residues. The V gene's germline CDR1 is DFQATT and CDR2 SNEGSKA (reference sequence). CDR3 bases: TGCAGTGCTAGAGGGGTCGAGACCCAGTACTTC. Translated, it gives CSARGVETQYF.

The rearrangement links TRBV7-8 to TRBJ2-3; 8 bases fit TRBD2. J lost 0 bases, V lost 3 bases, and 5 bases had no gene match. CDR1 SGHVS and CDR2 FQNEAQ come from the germline V gene. There are 16 residues in the CDR3. The CDR3 DNA reads as TGTGCCAGCAGCTTTTACGGGGGGGCAAGCACAGATACGCAGTATTTT. This gives the protein CASSFYGGASTDTQYF.

This chain connects TRBV2 to TRBJ1-4; 7 bases match TRBD1. Germline CDR1 SNHLY, CDR2 FYNNEI. CDR3 size: 14 residues. Losses at the gene ends were 5 bases for V and 3 bases for J; bases not matched to a gene: 3. The chain's CDR3 is CASSTGVANEKLFF. The CDR3 nucleotides are TGTGCCAGCAGTACAGGGGTGGCTAATGAAAAACTGTTTTTT. Drawing the rest from reference TRBV2 and TRBJ1-4, the complete variable domain is EPEVTQTPSHQVTQMGQEVILRCVPISNHLYFYWYRQILGQKVEFLVSFYNNEISEKSEIFDDQFSVERPDGSNFTLKIRSTKLEDSAMYFCASSTGVANEKLFFGSGTQLSVL.

At least ten counts were recorded for this clonotype. J is TRBJ2-1 and V is TRBV6-6, with 12 nucleotides matching TRBD2. The CDR3 loop spans 17 amino acids. Germline V gene data show CDR1 as MNHNY and CDR2 as SVGAGI (reference sequence). V lost 0 bases and J lost 2; bases outside the gene matches: 2. The CDR3 bases are TGTGCCAGCAGTTACTCGACTAGCGGGGGACCCTACAATGAGCAGTTCTTC. This translates into CASSYSTSGGPYNEQFF.

A word on this clonotype: A read error may account for a junction end that differs from germline. The chain recombines TRBV7-2 with TRBJ2-3; tentatively, D is TRBD1 or TRBD2 (5 bases each). CDR1 is SGHTA and CDR2 is FQGNSA in the germline V gene. The CDR3 spans 15 residues. The CDR3 DNA is TGTGCCGGCAGCTTAGGGACCGTTAACACAGATACGCAGTATTTT. It encodes CAGSLGTVNTDTQYF. The variable domain in full, with the rest retrieved from reference TRBV7-2 and TRBJ2-3, is GAGVSQSPSNKVTEKGKDVELRCDPISGHTALYWYRQSLGQGLEFLIYFQGNSAPDKSGLPSDRFSAERTGGSVSTLTIQRTQQEDSAVYLCAGSLGTVNTDTQYFGPGTRLTVL.

This clonotype was seen ten or more times. J is TRBJ2-7 and V is TRBV6-6, with TRBD1 matching 7 bases. Germline CDR1 reads MNHNY; CDR2 reads SVGAGI (reference sequence). Losses at the gene ends were 7 bases for V and 6 bases for J; bases not matched to a gene: 18. This CDR3 is built from 16 residues. CDR3 bases: TGTGCCAGCACCAGGGCCGGCGGCGCGGACAGGAGCGAGCAGTACTTC. Translation gives CASTRAGGADRSEQYF.